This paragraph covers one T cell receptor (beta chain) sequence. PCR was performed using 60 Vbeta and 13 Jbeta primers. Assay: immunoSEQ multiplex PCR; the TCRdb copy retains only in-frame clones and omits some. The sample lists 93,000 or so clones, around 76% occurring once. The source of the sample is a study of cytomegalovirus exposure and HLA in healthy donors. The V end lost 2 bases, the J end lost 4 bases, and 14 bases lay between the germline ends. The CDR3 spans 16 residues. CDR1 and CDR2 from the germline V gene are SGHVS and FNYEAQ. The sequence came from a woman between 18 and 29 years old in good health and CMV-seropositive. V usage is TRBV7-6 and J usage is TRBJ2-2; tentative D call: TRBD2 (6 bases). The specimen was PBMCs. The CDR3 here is CASSLSPGLPTGELFF. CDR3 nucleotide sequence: TGTGCCAGCAGCTTATCTCCGGGACTTCCCACCGGGGAGCTGTTTTTT.